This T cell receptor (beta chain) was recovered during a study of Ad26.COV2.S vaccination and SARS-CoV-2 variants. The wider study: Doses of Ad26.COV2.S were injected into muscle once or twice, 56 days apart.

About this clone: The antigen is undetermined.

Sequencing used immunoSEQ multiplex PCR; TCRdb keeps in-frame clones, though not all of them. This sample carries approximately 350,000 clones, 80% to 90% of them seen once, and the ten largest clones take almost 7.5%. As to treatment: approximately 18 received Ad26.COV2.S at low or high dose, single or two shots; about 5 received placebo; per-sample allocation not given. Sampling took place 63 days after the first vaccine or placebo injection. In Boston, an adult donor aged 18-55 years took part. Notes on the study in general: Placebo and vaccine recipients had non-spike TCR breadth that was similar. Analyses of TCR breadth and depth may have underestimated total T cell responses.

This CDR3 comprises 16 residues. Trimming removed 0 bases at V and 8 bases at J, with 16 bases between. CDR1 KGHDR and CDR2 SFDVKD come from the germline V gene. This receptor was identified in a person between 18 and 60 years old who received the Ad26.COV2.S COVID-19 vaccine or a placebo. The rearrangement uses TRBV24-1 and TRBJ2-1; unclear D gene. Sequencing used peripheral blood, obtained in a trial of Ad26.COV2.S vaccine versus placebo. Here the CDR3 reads CATSDLRNSQPHEQFF. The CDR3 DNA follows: TGTGCCACCAGTGATTTGCGGAACAGCCAGCCCCATGAGCAGTTCTTC.